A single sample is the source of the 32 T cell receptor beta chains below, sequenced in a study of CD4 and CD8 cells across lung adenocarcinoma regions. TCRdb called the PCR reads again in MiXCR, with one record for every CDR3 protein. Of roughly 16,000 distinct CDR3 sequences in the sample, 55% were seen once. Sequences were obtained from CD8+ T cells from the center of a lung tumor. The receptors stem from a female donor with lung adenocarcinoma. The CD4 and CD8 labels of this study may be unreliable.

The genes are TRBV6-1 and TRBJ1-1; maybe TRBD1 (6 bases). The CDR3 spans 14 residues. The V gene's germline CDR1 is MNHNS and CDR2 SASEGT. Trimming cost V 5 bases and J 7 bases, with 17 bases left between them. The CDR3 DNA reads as TGTGCCAGCAGTCCCCGGGGGGCAGGAGGTGAAGCTTTCTTT. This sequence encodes CASSPRGAGGEAFF.

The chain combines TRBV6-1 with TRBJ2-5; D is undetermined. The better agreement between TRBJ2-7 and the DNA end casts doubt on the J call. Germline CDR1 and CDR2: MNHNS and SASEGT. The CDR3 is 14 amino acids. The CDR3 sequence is CASSEAYRTYEQYF. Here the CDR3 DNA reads TGTGCCAGCAGTGAAGCGTACAGAACCTACGAGCAGTACTTC.

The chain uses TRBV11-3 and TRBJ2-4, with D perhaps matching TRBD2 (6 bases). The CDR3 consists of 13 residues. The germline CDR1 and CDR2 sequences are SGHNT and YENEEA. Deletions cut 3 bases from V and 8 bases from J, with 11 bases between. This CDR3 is CASSFDPGDIQYF. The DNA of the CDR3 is TGTGCCAGCAGCTTCGATCCGGGAGACATTCAGTACTTC.

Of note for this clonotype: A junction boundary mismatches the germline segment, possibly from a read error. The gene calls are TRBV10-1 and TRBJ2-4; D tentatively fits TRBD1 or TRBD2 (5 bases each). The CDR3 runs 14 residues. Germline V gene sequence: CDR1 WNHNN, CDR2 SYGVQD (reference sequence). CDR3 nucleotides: TGCGGCGGCACGGGGCTAAGAGCCAAAAACACTCAGTACTTC. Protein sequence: CGGTGLRAKNTQYF.

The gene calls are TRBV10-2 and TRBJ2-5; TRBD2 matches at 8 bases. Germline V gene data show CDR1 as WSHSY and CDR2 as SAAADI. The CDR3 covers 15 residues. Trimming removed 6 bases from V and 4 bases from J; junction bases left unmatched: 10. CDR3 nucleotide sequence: TGCGCCAGCAGCCGAGGTGCGGGAGGAGTAGAGACCCAGTACTTC. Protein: CASSRGAGGVETQYF.

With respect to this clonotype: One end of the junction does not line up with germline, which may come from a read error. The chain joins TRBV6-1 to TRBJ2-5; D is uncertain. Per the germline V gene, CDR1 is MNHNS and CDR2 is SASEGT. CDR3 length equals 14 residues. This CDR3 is CAGSDGRDQDTQYF. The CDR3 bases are TGTGCGGGCAGTGACGGCCGTGACCAAGATACCCAGTACTTC.

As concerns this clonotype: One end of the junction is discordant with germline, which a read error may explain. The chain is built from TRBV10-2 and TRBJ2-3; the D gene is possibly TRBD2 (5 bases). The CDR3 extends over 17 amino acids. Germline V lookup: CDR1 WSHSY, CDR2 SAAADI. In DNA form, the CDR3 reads TGCGCTAGTTGTGCGGCGCCCGGCAGCGGTGACCAAGATACCCAGTATTTT. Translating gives CASCAAPGSGDQDTQYF.

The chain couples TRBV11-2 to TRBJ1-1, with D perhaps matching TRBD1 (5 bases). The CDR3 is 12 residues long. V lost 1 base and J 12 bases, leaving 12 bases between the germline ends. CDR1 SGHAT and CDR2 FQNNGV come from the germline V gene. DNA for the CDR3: TGTGCCAGCAGCTTAGGACAGTCCGAGACTTTCTTT. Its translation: CASSLGQSETFF.

The CDR3 coding sequence is TGTGCCCGCGGTCCGGGGCGGGGAGCCAAAAATACGCAGTACTTC. As protein: CARGPGRGAKNTQYF. The V gene is TRBV6-1, the J gene TRBJ2-3; the D gene is possibly TRBD2 (6 bases). Gene TRBJ2-7 matches the end of the DNA better, so the J call may be wrong. The CDR3 is made up of 15 amino acids. In germline, CDR1 is MNHNS, CDR2 SASEGT.

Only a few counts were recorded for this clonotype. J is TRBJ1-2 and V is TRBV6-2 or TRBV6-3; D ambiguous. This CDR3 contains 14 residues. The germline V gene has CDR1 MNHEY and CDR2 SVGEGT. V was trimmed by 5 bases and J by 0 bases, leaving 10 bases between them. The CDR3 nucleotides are TGTGCCAGCAGTACCCCCAGTACTAACTATGGCTACACCTTC. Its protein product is CASSTPSTNYGYTF.

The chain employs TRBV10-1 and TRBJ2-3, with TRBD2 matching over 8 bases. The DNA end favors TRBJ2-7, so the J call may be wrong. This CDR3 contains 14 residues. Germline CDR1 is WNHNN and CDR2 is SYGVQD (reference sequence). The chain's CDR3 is CAGSGGRGPETQYF. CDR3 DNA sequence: TGCGCCGGGAGCGGGGGCCGTGGCCCAGAGACGCAGTACTTC.

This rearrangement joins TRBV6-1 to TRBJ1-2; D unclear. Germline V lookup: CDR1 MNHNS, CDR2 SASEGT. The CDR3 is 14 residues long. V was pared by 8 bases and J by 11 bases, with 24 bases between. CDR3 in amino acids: CASPTAGTNYVYTF. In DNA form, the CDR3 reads TGTGCCAGCCCGACGGCGGGTACTAACTATGTATACACCTTC.

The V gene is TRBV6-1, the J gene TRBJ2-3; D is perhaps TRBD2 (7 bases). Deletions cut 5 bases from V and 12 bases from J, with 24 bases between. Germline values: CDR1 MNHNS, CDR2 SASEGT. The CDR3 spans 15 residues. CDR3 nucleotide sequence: TGTGCCAGCAGTCCGAGGGGGGGGGCCAAAGATATTCAGTATTTT. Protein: CASSPRGGAKDIQYF.

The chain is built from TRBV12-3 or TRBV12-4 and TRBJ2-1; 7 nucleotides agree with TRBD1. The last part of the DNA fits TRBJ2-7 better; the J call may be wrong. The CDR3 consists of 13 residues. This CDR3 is CASSFGTDREQYF. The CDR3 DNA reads TGTGCCAGCAGTTTTGGGACAGATCGTGAGCAGTACTTC.

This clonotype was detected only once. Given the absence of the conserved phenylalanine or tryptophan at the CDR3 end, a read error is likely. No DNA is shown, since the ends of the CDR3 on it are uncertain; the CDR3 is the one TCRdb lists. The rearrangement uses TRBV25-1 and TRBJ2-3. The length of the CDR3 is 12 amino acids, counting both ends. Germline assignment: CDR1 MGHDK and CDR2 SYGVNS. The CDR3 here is CASSYRTMSSSS.

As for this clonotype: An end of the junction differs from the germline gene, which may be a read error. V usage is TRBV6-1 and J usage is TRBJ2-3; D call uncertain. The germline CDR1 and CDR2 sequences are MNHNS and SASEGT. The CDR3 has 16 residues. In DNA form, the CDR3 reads TGTGCCAGCAGTGTCTCCGGGCACCCAGCCACAGATACGCAGTATTTC. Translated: CASSVSGHPATDTQYF.

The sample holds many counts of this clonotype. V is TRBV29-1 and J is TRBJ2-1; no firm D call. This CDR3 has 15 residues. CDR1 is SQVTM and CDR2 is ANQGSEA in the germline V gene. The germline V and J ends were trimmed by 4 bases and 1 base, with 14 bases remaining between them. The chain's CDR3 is CSVGAAYESYNEQFF. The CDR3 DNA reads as TGCAGCGTTGGGGCGGCGTACGAATCCTACAATGAGCAGTTCTTC.

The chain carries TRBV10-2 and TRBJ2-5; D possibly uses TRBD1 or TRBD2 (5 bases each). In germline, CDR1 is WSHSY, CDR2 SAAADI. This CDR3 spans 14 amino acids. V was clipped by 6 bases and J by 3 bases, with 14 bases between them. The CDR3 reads CASRKGTLKETQYF. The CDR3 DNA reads TGCGCCAGCAGAAAGGGGACCCTGAAAGAGACCCAGTACTTC.

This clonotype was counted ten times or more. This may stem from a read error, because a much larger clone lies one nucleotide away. The DNA of the CDR3 is TGTGCCAGCGGGGTGGGAGCTGGACCGAGCTCCTACAATGAGCAGTACTTC. Translated, it gives CASGVGAGPSSYNEQYF. V is TRBV27 and J is TRBJ2-1; D may be TRBD2 (5 bases). The J call is doubtful: the DNA matches TRBJ2-7 better. The CDR3 sequence is 17 residues long. CDR1 and CDR2 (germline): MNHEY, SMNVEV (reference sequence).

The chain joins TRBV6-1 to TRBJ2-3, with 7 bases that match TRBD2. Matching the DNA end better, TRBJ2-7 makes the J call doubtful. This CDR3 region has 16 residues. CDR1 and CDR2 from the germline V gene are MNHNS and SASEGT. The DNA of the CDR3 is TGTGCCAGCACCCCCGGGGGGTGGGGAAGCACAGATACGCAGTACTTC. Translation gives CASTPGGWGSTDTQYF.

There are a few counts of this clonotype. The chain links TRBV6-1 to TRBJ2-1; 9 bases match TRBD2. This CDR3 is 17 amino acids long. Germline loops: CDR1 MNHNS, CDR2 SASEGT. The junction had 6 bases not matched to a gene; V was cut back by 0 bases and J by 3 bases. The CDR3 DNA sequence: TGTGCCAGCAGTGAAGCGGCAGCGGGGGGCCTCTACAATGAGCAGTTCTTC. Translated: CASSEAAAGGLYNEQFF.

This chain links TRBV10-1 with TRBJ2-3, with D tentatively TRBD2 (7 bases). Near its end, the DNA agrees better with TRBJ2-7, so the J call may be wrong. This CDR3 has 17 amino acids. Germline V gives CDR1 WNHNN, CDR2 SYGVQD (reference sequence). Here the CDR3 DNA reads TGCGCCAGCTCCGAGGGGCTTGGGGGCGGGGGCCAAGAGACGCAGTACTTC. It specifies CASSEGLGGGGQETQYF.

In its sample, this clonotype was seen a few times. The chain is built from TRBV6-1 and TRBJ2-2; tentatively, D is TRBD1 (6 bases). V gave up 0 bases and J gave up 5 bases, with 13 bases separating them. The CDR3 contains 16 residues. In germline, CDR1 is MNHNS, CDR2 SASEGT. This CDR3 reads CASSEAGRGGTGELFF. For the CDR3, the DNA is TGTGCCAGCAGTGAAGCGGGCAGGGGCGGTACCGGGGAGCTGTTTTTT.

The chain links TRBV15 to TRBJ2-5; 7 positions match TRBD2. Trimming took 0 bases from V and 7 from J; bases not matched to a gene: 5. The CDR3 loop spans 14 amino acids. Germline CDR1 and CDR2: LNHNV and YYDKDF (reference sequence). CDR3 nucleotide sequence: TGTGCCACCAGCAGAGATCTAGCGGACCCGACCCAGTACTTC. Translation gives CATSRDLADPTQYF.

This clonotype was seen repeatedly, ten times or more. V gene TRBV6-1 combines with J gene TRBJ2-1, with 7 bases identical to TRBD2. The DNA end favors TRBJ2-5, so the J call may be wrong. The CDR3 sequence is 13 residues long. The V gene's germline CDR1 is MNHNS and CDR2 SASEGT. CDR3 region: CASSPAGDETQYF. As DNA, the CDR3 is TGTGCCAGCAGCCCGGCGGGGGACGAGACCCAGTACTTC.

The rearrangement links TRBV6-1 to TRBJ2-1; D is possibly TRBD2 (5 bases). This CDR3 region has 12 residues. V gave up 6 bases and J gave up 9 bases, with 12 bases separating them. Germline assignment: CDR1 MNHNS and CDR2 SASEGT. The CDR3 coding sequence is TGTGCCAGCAGAACTAGTGATTTTGAGCAGTTCTTC. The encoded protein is CASRTSDFEQFF.

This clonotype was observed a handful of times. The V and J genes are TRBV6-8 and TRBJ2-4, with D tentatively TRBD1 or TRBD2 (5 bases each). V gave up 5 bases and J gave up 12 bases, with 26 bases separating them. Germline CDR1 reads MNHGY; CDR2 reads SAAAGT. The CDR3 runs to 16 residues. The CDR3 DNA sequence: TGTGCCAGCAGTGCTACGGGGCAGCGAGCCAAAAATACTCAGTACTTC. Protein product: CASSATGQRAKNTQYF.

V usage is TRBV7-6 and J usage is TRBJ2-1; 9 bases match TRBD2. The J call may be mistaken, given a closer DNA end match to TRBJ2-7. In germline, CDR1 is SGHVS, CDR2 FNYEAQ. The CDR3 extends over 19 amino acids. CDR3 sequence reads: CASSLRLGLLAGQSYEQYF. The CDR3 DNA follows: TGTGCCAGCAGCTTACGCCTCGGTCTACTAGCGGGCCAATCCTACGAGCAGTACTTC.

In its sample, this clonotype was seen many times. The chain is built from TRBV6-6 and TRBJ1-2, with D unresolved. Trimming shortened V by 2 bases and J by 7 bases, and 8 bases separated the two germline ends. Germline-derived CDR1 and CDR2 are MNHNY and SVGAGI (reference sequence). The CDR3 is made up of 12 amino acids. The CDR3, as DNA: TGTGCCAGCAGTTACCCCGAGGGTGGCTACACCTTC. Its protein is CASSYPEGGYTF.

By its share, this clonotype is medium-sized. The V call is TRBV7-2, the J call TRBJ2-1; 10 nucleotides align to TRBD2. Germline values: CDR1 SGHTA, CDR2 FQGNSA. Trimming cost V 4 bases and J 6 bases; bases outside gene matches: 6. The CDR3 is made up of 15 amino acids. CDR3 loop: CASSSGLAGVNEQFF. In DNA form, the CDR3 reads TGTGCCAGCAGCTCGGGCCTAGCGGGGGTCAATGAGCAGTTCTTC.

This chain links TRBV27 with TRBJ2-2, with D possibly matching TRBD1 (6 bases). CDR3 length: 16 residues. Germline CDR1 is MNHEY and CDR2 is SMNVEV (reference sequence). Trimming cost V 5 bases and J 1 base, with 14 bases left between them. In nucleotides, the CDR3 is TGTGCCAGCAGTAGGGTCGGGACAATGAACACCGGGGAGCTGTTTTTT. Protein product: CASSRVGTMNTGELFF.

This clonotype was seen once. The CDR3 nucleotides are TGTGCCAGCAGCCAAGACATAGACTATTTAAATGAGCAGTTCTTC. Translation: CASSQDIDYLNEQFF. This chain connects TRBV4-2 to TRBJ2-1; D is possibly TRBD2 (5 bases). The CDR3 is 15 residues long. In germline, CDR1 is LGHNA, CDR2 YNFKEQ. The V gene lost 0 bases and the J gene lost 7 bases, with 13 bases spanning the gap.